The rows below give T cell receptor beta chains drawn from one sample of a study of cytomegalovirus exposure and HLA in healthy donors. Libraries were prepared by immunoSEQ multiplex PCR; TCRdb keeps only in-frame clonotypes and omits some of them. This sample has roughly 73,000 clones, with around 78% found just once. Sequencing input: PBMCs. The receptors stem from a man aged 35 to 55 in good health and CMV-seronegative. Each CDR3 is given with its conserved first and last residue. D genes are given only for firm matches. Some rows have no size entry. The others give once, few or many, or a class for an expanded clone.

d_call: TRBD1
v_call: TRBV7-2
j_call: TRBJ1-2
clone_size: .
cdr3_nt: TGTGCCAGCAGCGGACTGACAGGGGTTGGCTACACCTTC
cdr3_aa: CASSGLTGVGYTF

d_call: .
v_call: TRBV5-5
j_call: TRBJ1-2
clone_size: .
cdr3_nt: TGTGCCAGCAGCCAACTGCAGGGGCACTATGGCTACACCTTC
cdr3_aa: CASSQLQGHYGYTF

d_call: .
v_call: TRBV18
j_call: TRBJ2-5
clone_size: .
cdr3_nt: TGTGCCAGCTCACCGACTGGATCCGGGATAGAGACCCAGTACTTC
cdr3_aa: CASSPTGSGIETQYF

d_call: TRBD1
v_call: TRBV7-9
j_call: TRBJ1-5
clone_size: .
cdr3_nt: TGTGCCAGCAGCCAAGTGGGGGGACAGGGGAGTCAGCCCCAGCATTTT
cdr3_aa: CASSQVGGQGSQPQHF

d_call: .
v_call: TRBV29-1
j_call: TRBJ1-2
clone_size: .
cdr3_nt: TGCAGCGTTGAGAGCGGGCAGGGTGGTGGCTACACCTTC
cdr3_aa: CSVESGQGGGYTF

d_call: .
v_call: TRBV4-1
j_call: TRBJ1-1
clone_size: many
cdr3_nt: TGCGCCAGCAGCCACCGGACAGCCAATACTGAAGCTTTCTTT
cdr3_aa: CASSHRTANTEAFF

d_call: .
v_call: TRBV7-6
j_call: TRBJ2-7
clone_size: .
cdr3_nt: TGTGCCAGCAGCGGGTCTAGCCTCGAGCAGTACTTC
cdr3_aa: CASSGSSLEQYF

d_call: TRBD1
v_call: TRBV6-1
j_call: TRBJ1-2
clone_size: .
cdr3_nt: TGTGCCAGTAGTGAACAGGGGGCCAGGGGATTTAACTATGGCTACACCTTC
cdr3_aa: CASSEQGARGFNYGYTF

d_call: .
v_call: TRBV6-1
j_call: TRBJ2-2
clone_size: .
cdr3_nt: TGTGCCAGCAAGCCGGGGGTCTCGACCGGGGAGCTGTTTTTT
cdr3_aa: CASKPGVSTGELFF

d_call: .
v_call: TRBV27
j_call: TRBJ1-2
clone_size: .
cdr3_nt: TGTGCCAGCAGTTTCGGTTCCTCTAACTATGGCTACACCTTC
cdr3_aa: CASSFGSSNYGYTF

d_call: .
v_call: TRBV6-5
j_call: TRBJ1-5
clone_size: .
cdr3_nt: TGTGCCAGCAGCGTAATACAGGGTAGCAATCAGCCCCAGCATTTT
cdr3_aa: CASSVIQGSNQPQHF

d_call: .
v_call: TRBV9
j_call: TRBJ2-4
clone_size: .
cdr3_nt: TGTGCCAGCAGCGGATCCGGAGGGGTTGCGAACATTCAGTACTTC
cdr3_aa: CASSGSGGVANIQYF

d_call: TRBD2
v_call: TRBV30
j_call: TRBJ2-7
clone_size: .
cdr3_nt: TGTGCCTGGACTGCTAGCGGCGCGTTCGAGCAGTACTTC
cdr3_aa: CAWTASGAFEQYF

d_call: TRBD1
v_call: TRBV7-6
j_call: TRBJ1-4
clone_size: .
cdr3_nt: TGTGCCAGTAGGGGGCGCGGAGAAAAACTGTTTTTT
cdr3_aa: CASRGRGEKLFF

d_call: .
v_call: TRBV4-2
j_call: TRBJ2-4
clone_size: .
cdr3_nt: TGTGCCAGCAGCCAAGAGGGGATAGGGGCGGCCAAAAACATTCAGTACTTC
cdr3_aa: CASSQEGIGAAKNIQYF

d_call: .
v_call: TRBV7-9
j_call: TRBJ1-3
clone_size: .
cdr3_nt: TGTGCCAGCAGCTTATACGCAGGCTTCGGAAACACCATATATTTT
cdr3_aa: CASSLYAGFGNTIYF

d_call: TRBD1
v_call: TRBV27
j_call: TRBJ1-6
clone_size: few
cdr3_nt: TGTGCCAGCAGTTCCGGACAGGGAGGAAATTCACCCCTCCACTTT
cdr3_aa: CASSSGQGGNSPLHF

d_call: .
v_call: TRBV2
j_call: TRBJ1-2
clone_size: .
cdr3_nt: TGTGCCAGCAGTACGACAGCAAACTATGGCTACACCTTC
cdr3_aa: CASSTTANYGYTF

d_call: .
v_call: TRBV21-1
j_call: TRBJ1-6
clone_size: once
cdr3_nt: TGTGCCAGCAGGCTACAGGGGCTCCGCCGTTATTCACCCCTCCACTTT
cdr3_aa: CASRLQGLRRYSPLHF

d_call: TRBD1
v_call: TRBV5-1
j_call: TRBJ1-2
clone_size: .
cdr3_nt: TGCGCCAGCAGCTCGATACCGGGACAGGGACCCAACTATGGCTACACCTTC
cdr3_aa: CASSSIPGQGPNYGYTF

d_call: .
v_call: TRBV6-6
j_call: TRBJ2-7
clone_size: few
cdr3_nt: TGTGCCAGCAGTTACTTCCCTAGGGGTTCCGAGCAGTACTTC
cdr3_aa: CASSYFPRGSEQYF

d_call: TRBD1
v_call: TRBV9
j_call: TRBJ2-2
clone_size: many
cdr3_nt: TGTGCCAGCAGCCCGCCGACAGGGGGTGGTATAGCCGGGGAGCTGTTTTTT
cdr3_aa: CASSPPTGGGIAGELFF

d_call: .
v_call: TRBV6-1
j_call: TRBJ1-5
clone_size: .
cdr3_nt: TGTGCCAGTTCTACAGAAGGCATGGGCAATCAGCCCCAGCATTTT
cdr3_aa: CASSTEGMGNQPQHF

d_call: .
v_call: TRBV7-8
j_call: TRBJ1-5
clone_size: .
cdr3_nt: TGTGCCAGCAGCAGTGACACTAGCAATCAGCCCCAGCATTTT
cdr3_aa: CASSSDTSNQPQHF

d_call: .
v_call: TRBV5-6
j_call: TRBJ2-2
clone_size: .
cdr3_nt: TGTGCCAGCAGCCGTCGTCACCAGGGGCACACCGGGGAGCTGTTTTTT
cdr3_aa: CASSRRHQGHTGELFF

d_call: .
v_call: TRBV5-4
j_call: TRBJ2-6
clone_size: .
cdr3_nt: TGTGCCAGCGGGGCCTCTGGGGCCAACGTCCTGACTTTC
cdr3_aa: CASGASGANVLTF

d_call: .
v_call: TRBV29-1
j_call: TRBJ2-2
clone_size: .
cdr3_nt: TGCAGCGTTGGTGGCAGGGCGAACACCGGGGAGCTGTTTTTT
cdr3_aa: CSVGGRANTGELFF

d_call: TRBD1
v_call: TRBV5-1
j_call: TRBJ2-5
clone_size: few
cdr3_nt: TGCGCCAGCAGCTTGGGAGGGACAGGGGGCACAGAGACCCAGTACTTC
cdr3_aa: CASSLGGTGGTETQYF

d_call: TRBD2
v_call: TRBV30
j_call: TRBJ2-3
clone_size: few
cdr3_nt: TGTGCCTGGAACCCACATAGCGGGGGGGCGAGGGATACGCAGTATTTT
cdr3_aa: CAWNPHSGGARDTQYF

d_call: .
v_call: TRBV27
j_call: TRBJ1-1
clone_size: .
cdr3_nt: TGTGCCAGCAGATCGTTACTCGGGAACACTGAAGCTTTCTTT
cdr3_aa: CASRSLLGNTEAFF

d_call: TRBD1
v_call: TRBV9
j_call: TRBJ1-1
clone_size: once
cdr3_nt: TGTGCCAGCAGCGTAGAGCAAGGGGGCGCGGGAATGAACACTGAAGCTTTCTTT
cdr3_aa: CASSVEQGGAGMNTEAFF

d_call: TRBD1
v_call: TRBV9
j_call: TRBJ1-4
clone_size: .
cdr3_nt: TGTGCCAGCAGCGAAAGACAGGGAAGCGGTGAAAAACTGTTTTTT
cdr3_aa: CASSERQGSGEKLFF

d_call: .
v_call: TRBV19
j_call: TRBJ2-2
clone_size: .
cdr3_nt: TGTGCCAGTAGTATAAGTGGGGCAAACACCGGGGAGCTGTTTTTT
cdr3_aa: CASSISGANTGELFF

d_call: .
v_call: TRBV6-6
j_call: TRBJ1-3
clone_size: many
cdr3_nt: TGTGCCAGCAGCCTGGCTTCGGGAAACACCATATATTTT
cdr3_aa: CASSLASGNTIYF

d_call: .
v_call: TRBV27
j_call: TRBJ1-1
clone_size: .
cdr3_nt: TGTGCCAGCAGAATGGAGGTGAACACTGAAGCTTTCTTT
cdr3_aa: CASRMEVNTEAFF

d_call: .
v_call: TRBV27
j_call: TRBJ1-2
clone_size: .
cdr3_nt: TGTGCCAGCAGTTACGTAGGAGGTGGCTATGGCTACACCTTC
cdr3_aa: CASSYVGGGYGYTF

d_call: TRBD2
v_call: TRBV19
j_call: TRBJ2-7
clone_size: .
cdr3_nt: TGTGCCAGTAGTATGGCAACTAGCGGGGGCTACGAGCAGTACTTC
cdr3_aa: CASSMATSGGYEQYF

d_call: .
v_call: TRBV27
j_call: TRBJ2-1
clone_size: .
cdr3_nt: TGTGCCGCCGGAGGGGCCAAGGTGAATGAGCAGTTCTTC
cdr3_aa: CAAGGAKVNEQFF

d_call: .
v_call: TRBV7-2
j_call: TRBJ2-1
clone_size: once
cdr3_nt: TGTGCCAGCAGCTTAGGTTTGGCTAGCGCCTACAATGAGCAGTTCTTC
cdr3_aa: CASSLGLASAYNEQFF

d_call: .
v_call: TRBV5-1
j_call: TRBJ2-3
clone_size: once
cdr3_nt: TGCGCCAGCAGCTTGTACGAGGGAGGAAGCACAGATACGCAGTATTTT
cdr3_aa: CASSLYEGGSTDTQYF

d_call: TRBD2
v_call: TRBV11-2
j_call: TRBJ2-7
clone_size: .
cdr3_nt: TGTGCCAGCAGTCCCCCCGGGACTAGCCTCTACGAGCAGTACTTC
cdr3_aa: CASSPPGTSLYEQYF

d_call: .
v_call: TRBV2
j_call: TRBJ1-1
clone_size: .
cdr3_nt: TGTGCCGGAAGGACAGCTAAGAACACTGAAGCTTTCTTT
cdr3_aa: CAGRTAKNTEAFF

d_call: TRBD1
v_call: TRBV9
j_call: TRBJ2-1
clone_size: once
cdr3_nt: TGTGCCAGCAGCCTGGACAGGGGGCGAGAAAATGAGCAGTTCTTC
cdr3_aa: CASSLDRGRENEQFF

d_call: TRBD1
v_call: TRBV6-1
j_call: TRBJ1-1
clone_size: once
cdr3_nt: TGTGCCAGCAGTTTAGGGACAGGGGGCGAAGCTTTCTTT
cdr3_aa: CASSLGTGGEAFF

d_call: .
v_call: TRBV29-1
j_call: TRBJ2-1
clone_size: .
cdr3_nt: TGCAGCGTCGCAAGGGGACTGACGTACAATGAGCAGTTCTTC
cdr3_aa: CSVARGLTYNEQFF

d_call: .
v_call: TRBV4-3
j_call: TRBJ2-1
clone_size: few
cdr3_nt: TGCGCCAGCAGCCGGGCGGGGCGGAACAATGAGCAGTTCTTC
cdr3_aa: CASSRAGRNNEQFF

d_call: TRBD1
v_call: TRBV30
j_call: TRBJ1-1
clone_size: .
cdr3_nt: TGTGCCTGGGAGGGGATGGCGACAGGGCGGGGTAAAGCTTTCTTT
cdr3_aa: CAWEGMATGRGKAFF

d_call: .
v_call: TRBV30
j_call: TRBJ1-1
clone_size: .
cdr3_nt: TGTGCCTGGAGTGTAGAGGATTTGAGGGCTTTCTTT
cdr3_aa: CAWSVEDLRAFF

d_call: .
v_call: TRBV6-6
j_call: TRBJ2-5
clone_size: once
cdr3_nt: TGTGCCAGCAGTTACGGAAGCGGTGGGCTTGCGGAGACCCAGTACTTC
cdr3_aa: CASSYGSGGLAETQYF

d_call: .
v_call: TRBV10-3
j_call: TRBJ1-5
clone_size: .
cdr3_nt: TGTGCCATCAGTGGGACAGGCAATCAGCCCCAGCATTTT
cdr3_aa: CAISGTGNQPQHF

d_call: .
v_call: TRBV7-9
j_call: TRBJ2-1
clone_size: .
cdr3_nt: TGTGCCAGCAGCTTAGACAGTCGCTCCTACAATGAGCAGTTCTTC
cdr3_aa: CASSLDSRSYNEQFF

d_call: .
v_call: TRBV28
j_call: TRBJ1-2
clone_size: .
cdr3_nt: TGTGTTACCTCCCCCCAGGGTCGTGGCTACACCTTC
cdr3_aa: CVTSPQGRGYTF

d_call: .
v_call: TRBV7-3
j_call: TRBJ1-2
clone_size: .
cdr3_nt: TGTGCCAGCAGCTCCGGAGCGGCTAACTATGGCTACACCTTC
cdr3_aa: CASSSGAANYGYTF

d_call: .
v_call: TRBV5-6
j_call: TRBJ1-5
clone_size: .
cdr3_nt: TGTGCCAGCAGTGTTGCTACAGGGAATCAGCCCCAGCATTTT
cdr3_aa: CASSVATGNQPQHF

d_call: TRBD2
v_call: TRBV7-9
j_call: TRBJ2-7
clone_size: few
cdr3_nt: TGTGCCAGCAGCTGGGCCGGGGGGACGGAACAGCAGTACTTC
cdr3_aa: CASSWAGGTEQQYF